The rows below give T cell receptor beta chains drawn from one sample of a study of identifying expanded T cells in peripheral blood. Sequencing was performed with immunoSEQ multiplex PCR; in TCRdb, only in-frame clones are kept and a portion is missing. The profile shows 90,000 to 100,000 clones, more than 70% of them singletons. The specimen was blood. These receptors were collected from a person between 18 and 75 years old in good health. Each CDR3 is given with its conserved first and last residue. The D gene is left open where the match is weak. Clone size is stated in some rows and not others, as once, few, many or a class when expanded.

size	J	V	D	length	DNA	CDR3
once	TRBJ1-4	TRBV2	TRBD1	14	TGTGCCAGCAGCGGCCGGGACAGGGAGCCAAAACTGTTTTTT	CASSGRDREPKLFF
few	TRBJ1-5	TRBV10-1	NA	13	TGCGACCGAACAGGGAGAGGTCCGTGGCCCCAGCATTTT	CDRTGRGPWPQHF
NA	TRBJ2-7	TRBV5-4	NA	16	TGTGCCAGCTACGCAGGGACAAGGCTGGGGCCTCGCGAGCAGTACTTC	CASYAGTRLGPREQYF
NA	TRBJ2-3	TRBV10-2	NA	12	TGCGCCAGCAGCGTAGAGGTAGATACGCAGTATTTT	CASSVEVDTQYF
NA	TRBJ2-7	TRBV4-1	TRBD2	14	TGCGCCAGCAGCCAATCACTAGCGGTCTACGAGCAGTACTTC	CASSQSLAVYEQYF
NA	TRBJ2-2	TRBV10-1	TRBD1	14	TGCGCCAGCAGTCAGGGGGCGAACACCGGGGAGCTGTTTTTT	CASSQGANTGELFF
NA	TRBJ1-2	TRBV28	NA	13	TGTGCCAGCAGTTTACAGAGCGACTATGGCTACACCTTC	CASSLQSDYGYTF
NA	TRBJ2-3	TRBV10-3	NA	13	TGTGCCATCAGTGATTTCCGGGCAGATACGCAGTATTTT	CAISDFRADTQYF
few	TRBJ2-1	TRBV4-1	TRBD2	17	TGCGCCAGCAGCCATACCTTAGCTAGCGGGTCATACAATGAGCAGTTCTTC	CASSHTLASGSYNEQFF
NA	TRBJ2-7	TRBV7-3	NA	12	TGTGCCAGCAGCTCGCTAGGCTACGAGCAGTACTTC	CASSSLGYEQYF
NA	TRBJ2-2	TRBV7-2	NA	14	TGTGCCAGCAGCTTAGCGCGACGGTTCGGGGAGCTGTTTTTT	CASSLARRFGELFF
NA	TRBJ2-1	TRBV4-1	NA	14	TGCGCCAGCAGCTACCTTGGACAGTCCCCTGAGCAGTTCTTC	CASSYLGQSPEQFF
NA	TRBJ2-1	TRBV4-1	NA	15	TGCGCCAGCAGCCAAGATCAGGTCCTGGCGGCTGAGCAGTTCTTC	CASSQDQVLAAEQFF
NA	TRBJ2-3	TRBV6-4	NA	15	TGTGCCAGCAGTGAGGGGAGTCAGACCACAGATACGCAGTATTTT	CASSEGSQTTDTQYF
once	TRBJ2-7	TRBV5-6	NA	13	TGTGCCAGCAGCGGCGGGTACCCCTACGAGCAGTACTTC	CASSGGYPYEQYF
NA	TRBJ2-1	TRBV6-5	NA	13	TGTGCCAGCAGTTATTCCGCGGGCAATGAGCAGTTCTTC	CASSYSAGNEQFF
NA	TRBJ1-2	TRBV4-2	NA	14	TGTGCCAGCAGCACGCAGGACACAAACTATGGCTACACCTTC	CASSTQDTNYGYTF
NA	TRBJ1-1	TRBV19	NA	13	TGTGCCAGTAGTCAACAGGTGAACACTGAAGCTTTCTTT	CASSQQVNTEAFF
NA	TRBJ2-7	TRBV6-5	NA	13	TGTGCCAGCAGCCGGGACCGGGCGGGGGAGCAGTACTTC	CASSRDRAGEQYF
once	TRBJ2-1	TRBV4-2	NA	17	TGTGCCAGCAGCCAAGATGGACCGGGCCAGGTGTCCCATGAGCAGTTCTTC	CASSQDGPGQVSHEQFF
NA	TRBJ1-6	TRBV2	NA	15	TGTGCCAGCAGTGTGCATGAGGGGGGGAATTCACCCCTCCACTTT	CASSVHEGGNSPLHF
NA	TRBJ2-2	TRBV2	TRBD1	13	TGTGCCAGCAGGACAGGGTCCACCGGGGAGCTGTTTTTT	CASRTGSTGELFF
NA	TRBJ2-2	TRBV7-3	NA	13	TGTGCCAGCAGCTTAACGCAGACCCGGGAGCTGTTTTTT	CASSLTQTRELFF
NA	TRBJ2-2	TRBV27	NA	16	TGTGCCAGCAGTTTTAGGTGGGGGGGCTTCTCCGGGGAGCTGTTTTTT	CASSFRWGGFSGELFF
NA	TRBJ1-1	TRBV9	NA	13	TGTGCCAGCGCAAGGGAGGGGGAAACTGAAGCTTTCTTT	CASAREGETEAFF
NA	TRBJ1-1	TRBV6-5	NA	15	TGTGCCAGCAGTTCTGAGTTCTCGGGGAACACTGAAGCTTTCTTT	CASSSEFSGNTEAFF
NA	TRBJ2-5	TRBV5-4	NA	15	TGTGCCAGCAGCTCCGGAGGCGAGGGACGGGAGACCCAGTACTTC	CASSSGGEGRETQYF
once	TRBJ2-5	TRBV5-4	NA	14	TGTGCCAGCAGCTTGGCAGGGGCCGGCGAGACCCAGTACTTC	CASSLAGAGETQYF
NA	TRBJ2-1	TRBV5-1	NA	16	TGCGCCAGCAGCTTGGCTGCGGGTGGCTCCTACAATGAGCAGTTCTTC	CASSLAAGGSYNEQFF
few	TRBJ1-5	TRBV15	TRBD1	15	TGTGCCACCAGCGGAGATCAGGGGGCTCATCAGCCCCAGCATTTT	CATSGDQGAHQPQHF
once	TRBJ1-5	TRBV15	NA	13	TGTGCCACCAGCAGAGCCCTAGCTGGGCCCCAGCATTTT	CATSRALAGPQHF
NA	TRBJ2-1	TRBV6-1	TRBD1	15	TGTGCCAGCAGTGCCGGACAGGGTGCCTACAATGAGCAGTTCTTC	CASSAGQGAYNEQFF
NA	TRBJ1-2	TRBV28	NA	13	TGTGCCAGCAGTTTGCTGGGGAACTATGGCTACACCTTC	CASSLLGNYGYTF
once	TRBJ2-7	TRBV14	TRBD2	15	TGTGCCAGCAGCCCGAGGACTAGCGCCGCGTACGAGCAGTACTTC	CASSPRTSAAYEQYF
once	TRBJ1-5	TRBV5-1	NA	15	TGCGCCAGCAGCTTGAACGGGAATAGCAATCAGCCCCAGCATTTT	CASSLNGNSNQPQHF
once	TRBJ2-1	TRBV2	TRBD2	15	TGTGCCAGCAGCGATGGACTAGCGGGTACCAATGAGCAGTTCTTC	CASSDGLAGTNEQFF
NA	TRBJ2-5	TRBV4-3	NA	16	TGCGCCAGCAGCCAAGATCCTCCGGGAATTCGAGAGACCCAGTACTTC	CASSQDPPGIRETQYF
NA	TRBJ1-5	TRBV27	NA	16	TGTGCCAGCAGCCGGGGGGGGGCGCGGAGCAATCAGCCCCAGCATTTT	CASSRGGARSNQPQHF
NA	TRBJ1-5	TRBV6-5	NA	13	TGTGCCAGCAGTTACTCTAGCAATCAGCCCCAGCATTTT	CASSYSSNQPQHF
NA	TRBJ2-3	TRBV30	NA	15	TGTGCCTGGGGATGGGGGGCAAGACGTACAGATACGCAGTATTTT	CAWGWGARRTDTQYF
NA	TRBJ2-2	TRBV15	NA	15	TGTGCCACCAGCAGAGATAAATCGAACACCGGGGAGCTGTTTTTT	CATSRDKSNTGELFF
NA	TRBJ2-7	TRBV28	NA	15	TGTGCCAGCAGTCGGACTGACTCGAGCTCCTACGAGCAGTACTTC	CASSRTDSSSYEQYF
NA	TRBJ2-7	TRBV5-1	NA	17	TGCGCCAGCAGCTTGGGGGGATGGCGGGGGCTCTCCTACGAGCAGTACTTC	CASSLGGWRGLSYEQYF
NA	TRBJ2-7	TRBV6-5	TRBD2	14	TGTGCCAGCAGTTATGAGCGGGGTTCCTACGAGCAGTACTTC	CASSYERGSYEQYF
NA	TRBJ1-1	TRBV25-1	NA	13	TGTGCCAGCAGTTACGGTATGAACACTGAAGCTTTCTTT	CASSYGMNTEAFF